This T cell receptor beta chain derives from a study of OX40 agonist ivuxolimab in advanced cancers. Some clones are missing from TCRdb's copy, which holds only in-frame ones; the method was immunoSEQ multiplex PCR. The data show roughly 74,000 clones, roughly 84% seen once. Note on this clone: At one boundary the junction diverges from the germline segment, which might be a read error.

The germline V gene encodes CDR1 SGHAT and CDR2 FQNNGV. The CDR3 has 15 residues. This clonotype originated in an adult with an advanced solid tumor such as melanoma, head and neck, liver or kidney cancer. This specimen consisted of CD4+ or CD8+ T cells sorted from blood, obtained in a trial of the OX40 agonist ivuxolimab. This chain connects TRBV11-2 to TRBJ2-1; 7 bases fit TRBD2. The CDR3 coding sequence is TGTGCCAGCAGCTTAAGGTTTTCTGGGGGAGGGCTTACGGTCTTC. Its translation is CASSLRFSGGGLTVF.